This TCR beta chain originates from a study of tumor-infiltrating lymphocytes in primary liver carcinoma. Co-extracting RNA and DNA was done with roughly 17-34 mg of unsorted bulk tissue as input. With a constant-region primer, TCR beta cDNA was made from approximately 450 ng of total RNA. For TCR beta, libraries were produced by three nested multiplex PCR rounds using slightly modified ARM-PCR. TCRdb itself ran the multiplex PCR reads through MiXCR, one entry per CDR3 protein. The repertoire has around 79,000 distinct CDR3 sequences, 69% of them found once; the top ten carry less than 30%. This sequence originates from a middle-aged man with primary liver carcinoma and hepatitis B virus infection. The sequenced material came from tumor-adjacent normal liver tissue.

DNA for the CDR3: TGTGCCAGCAGCGCGAACCTAAGGGAGACCCAGTACTTC. Its protein product is CASSANLRETQYF. J is TRBJ2-5 and V is TRBV5-6; D ambiguous. The V gene lost 4 bases and the J gene lost 5 bases, with 12 bases spanning the gap. The CDR3 length is 13 residues. Germline CDR1 is SGHDT and CDR2 is YYEEEE. Based on the CDR3 plus reference TRBV5-6 and TRBJ2-5, the full variable domain is DAGVTQSPTHLIKTRGQQVTLRCSPKSGHDTVSWYQQALGQGPQFIFQYYEEEERQRGNFPDRFSGHQFPNYSSELNVNALLLGDSALYLCASSANLRETQYFGPGTRLLVL.